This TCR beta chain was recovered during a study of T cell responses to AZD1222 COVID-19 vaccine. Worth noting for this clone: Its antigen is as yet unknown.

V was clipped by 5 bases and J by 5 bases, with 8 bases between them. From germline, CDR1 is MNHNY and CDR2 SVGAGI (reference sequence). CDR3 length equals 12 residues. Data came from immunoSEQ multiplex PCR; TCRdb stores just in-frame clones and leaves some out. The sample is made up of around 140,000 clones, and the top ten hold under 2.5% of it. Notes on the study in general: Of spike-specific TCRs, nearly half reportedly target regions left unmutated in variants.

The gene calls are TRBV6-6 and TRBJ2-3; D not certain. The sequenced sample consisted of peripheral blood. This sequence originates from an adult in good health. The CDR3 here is CASSRIGDTQYF. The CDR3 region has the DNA TGTGCCAGCAGTCGGATAGGAGATACGCAGTATTTT.